This is a list of T cell receptor beta chains from one sample in a study of T cells after yellow fever vaccination. TCRdb re-called the 5' RACE reads with MiXCR, one entry per CDR3 protein. The sample lists approximately 550,000 distinct CDR3 sequences, approximately 13% occurring once. Material: PBMCs, obtained on the day of the yellow fever booster vaccination. These receptors all come from a man aged 30 to 45 who received the YFV17D yellow fever vaccine. Each CDR3 is given with its conserved first and last residue. D genes are given only for firm matches. Where a row states a size, it is once, few, many or the class of an expanded clone; other rows omit it.

NA | NA | TRBJ2-7 | TRBV6-1 | CASSEFGATYEQYF | TGTGCCAGCAGTGAATTTGGAGCAACCTACGAGCAGTACTTC
NA | few | TRBJ2-1 | TRBV12-3/TRBV12-4 | CASSSGTKQFF | TGTGCCAGCAGTTCAGGGACCAAGCAGTTCTTC
TRBD1 | few | TRBJ2-7 | TRBV5-4 | CASSPGGEPYHEQYF | TGTGCCAGCAGTCCAGGGGGCGAACCCTACCACGAGCAGTACTTC
NA | few | TRBJ2-3 | TRBV10-3 | CAISVEGGSSDTQYF | TGTGCCATCAGTGTTGAGGGAGGATCTTCAGATACGCAGTATTTT
NA | few | TRBJ1-5 | TRBV7-2 | CASSLVRGGNQPQHF | TGTGCCAGCAGCTTAGTAAGAGGGGGCAATCAGCCCCAGCATTTT
TRBD1 | NA | TRBJ2-1 | TRBV11-2 | CASSSNRGPNEQFF | TGTGCCAGCAGCTCCAACAGGGGGCCGAATGAGCAGTTCTTC
NA | NA | TRBJ2-7 | TRBV7-2 | CASSHSSGTGYEQYF | TGTGCCAGCAGCCACTCTTCCGGGACGGGCTACGAGCAGTACTTC
NA | NA | TRBJ1-1 | TRBV5-1 | CASSPGHQNTEAFF | TGCGCCAGCAGCCCGGGACACCAAAACACTGAAGCTTTCTTT
TRBD1 | few | TRBJ1-6 | TRBV4-2 | CASSPWTGSSSYNSPLHF | TGTGCCAGCAGCCCCTGGACAGGAAGCAGCTCCTATAATTCACCCCTCCACTTT
TRBD2 | NA | TRBJ2-4 | TRBV20-1 | CSARSMTSALDGKNIQYF | TGCAGTGCTAGAAGCATGACTAGCGCCCTAGACGGCAAAAACATTCAGTACTTC
TRBD1 | NA | TRBJ1-5 | TRBV6-2/TRBV6-3 | CASSYRIRQGLHQPQHF | TGTGCCAGCAGTTATCGGATACGACAGGGGTTGCATCAGCCCCAGCATTTT
NA | NA | TRBJ2-1 | TRBV10-1 | CASSETVSGEQFF | TGCGCCAGCAGTGAGACGGTTAGCGGTGAGCAGTTCTTC
TRBD1 | NA | TRBJ1-1 | TRBV20-1 | CSARTGMNTEAFF | TGCAGTGCTCGGACAGGGATGAACACTGAAGCTTTCTTT
NA | few | TRBJ2-7 | TRBV1 | CTSSYIPDSVYEQYF | TGCACCAGCAGCTACATCCCCGACAGTGTCTACGAGCAGTACTTC
TRBD2 | many | TRBJ2-1 | TRBV12-3/TRBV12-4 | CASSLRTSGNNEQFF | TGTGCCAGCAGTTTAAGGACTAGCGGGAACAATGAGCAGTTCTTC
NA | NA | TRBJ1-2 | TRBV12-3/TRBV12-4 | CASSLVTGYGYTF | TGTGCCAGCAGTTTAGTGACAGGCTATGGCTACACCTTC
NA | NA | TRBJ2-7 | TRBV5-1 | CASSLAQDALLYF | TGCGCCAGCAGCTTGGCCCAGGACGCTCTCCTGTACTTC
NA | NA | TRBJ2-2 | TRBV7-3 | CASSTRESGELFF | TGTGCCAGTTCCACCCGGGAGTCCGGGGAGCTGTTTTTT
TRBD2 | NA | TRBJ2-1 | TRBV9 | CASSISGRPSYNEQFF | TGTGCCAGCAGCATTAGCGGGAGGCCGTCCTACAATGAGCAGTTCTTC
TRBD1 | few | TRBJ1-5 | TRBV7-9 | CASSSGQGTGQPQHF | TGTGCCAGCAGCTCGGGACAGGGTACGGGTCAGCCCCAGCATTTT
NA | NA | TRBJ2-3 | TRBV11-2 | CASSLEWVSTDTQYF | TGTGCCAGCAGCTTAGAGTGGGTTTCCACAGATACGCAGTATTTT
TRBD2 | few | TRBJ2-3 | TRBV7-2 | CASSFAAGAGTDTQYF | TGTGCCAGCAGCTTTGCGGCGGGAGCCGGCACAGATACGCAGTATTTT
TRBD1 | few | TRBJ2-7 | TRBV25-1 | CASSETGGFREQYF | TGTGCCAGCAGTGAAACAGGGGGCTTTCGCGAGCAGTACTTC
TRBD2 | few | TRBJ2-1 | TRBV10-3 | CAISPRTSNEQFF | TGTGCCATCAGTCCCCGGACTAGCAATGAGCAGTTCTTC
NA | NA | TRBJ2-7 | TRBV12-3/TRBV12-4 | CASSKDLSYEQYF | TGTGCCAGCAGTAAAGACTTGAGCTACGAGCAGTACTTC
NA | NA | TRBJ2-1 | TRBV20-1 | CSARDFQLVRNNEQFF | TGCAGTGCTAGAGATTTCCAACTAGTTAGGAACAATGAGCAGTTCTTC
TRBD2 | NA | TRBJ2-1 | TRBV5-1 | CASSSGTSGRMGNEQFF | TGCGCCAGCAGCTCCGGGACTAGCGGGAGGATGGGCAATGAGCAGTTCTTC
TRBD1 | NA | TRBJ2-7 | TRBV5-1 | CASSSSDRVYEQYF | TGCGCCAGCAGCTCCTCGGACAGGGTCTACGAGCAGTACTTC
NA | NA | TRBJ2-3 | TRBV7-2 | CASSLSGAVDTQYF | TGTGCCAGCAGCTTATCGGGGGCGGTTGATACGCAGTATTTT
TRBD2 | NA | TRBJ2-1 | TRBV19 | CANPGTSLLAGVYNEQFF | TGTGCCAACCCCGGCACCAGTCTACTAGCGGGGGTTTACAATGAGCAGTTCTTC
TRBD1 | few | TRBJ2-5 | TRBV20-1 | CSARGITGTGVGETQYF | TGCAGTGCTCGAGGAATCACCGGGACAGGGGTCGGGGAGACCCAGTACTTC
TRBD1 | NA | TRBJ1-2 | TRBV7-2 | CASNDRGRGYGYTF | TGTGCCAGCAACGACAGGGGGCGTGGCTATGGCTACACCTTC
NA | few | TRBJ2-7 | TRBV7-2 | CASSLSRGQHYEQYF | TGTGCCAGCAGCTTATCGAGAGGGCAGCACTACGAGCAGTACTTC
TRBD1 | few | TRBJ2-1 | TRBV20-1 | CSARPGQGNDEQFF | TGCAGTGCTAGACCGGGACAGGGTAACGATGAGCAGTTCTTC
NA | few | TRBJ2-7 | TRBV11-2 | CASSLVPAQGLSEQYF | TGTGCCAGCAGCTTAGTTCCCGCACAGGGACTGAGCGAGCAGTACTTC
NA | NA | TRBJ1-6 | TRBV7-2 | CASKQTNNSPLHF | TGTGCCAGCAAACAGACTAATAATTCACCCCTCCACTTT
NA | NA | TRBJ2-3 | TRBV4-3 | CASSAGTAGDTQYF | TGCGCCAGCAGCGCCGGGACTGCCGGAGATACGCAGTATTTT
TRBD2 | NA | TRBJ2-7 | TRBV5-1 | CASSLAVRVGGSYEQYF | TGCGCCAGCAGCTTGGCTGTCCGGGTGGGCGGGAGCTACGAGCAGTACTTC
NA | once | TRBJ2-5 | TRBV30 | CAWSAGARGFGETQYF | TGTGCCTGGAGTGCAGGAGCCCGGGGTTTCGGAGAGACCCAGTACTTC
TRBD1 | NA | TRBJ2-3 | TRBV7-2 | CASSSRDSFDTQYF | TGTGCCAGCAGCTCCCGGGACAGTTTTGATACGCAGTATTTT
TRBD1 | few | TRBJ2-7 | TRBV3-1 | CASRDRDYEQYF | TGTGCCAGCAGGGACAGGGACTACGAGCAGTACTTC
NA | few | TRBJ2-3 | TRBV7-2 | CASSLGPKWGDTQYF | TGTGCCAGCAGCTTAGGACCCAAATGGGGTGATACGCAGTATTTT
NA | NA | TRBJ2-1 | TRBV7-9 | CASSLAPLKQFF | TGTGCCAGCAGCTTAGCCCCACTAAAGCAGTTCTTC
TRBD1 | few | TRBJ1-4 | TRBV4-3 | CASSLDRGKGEKLFF | TGCGCCAGCAGCCTCGACAGGGGGAAGGGGGAAAAACTGTTTTTT
NA | NA | TRBJ2-1 | TRBV12-3/TRBV12-4 | CASSFGFDEQFF | TGTGCCAGCAGTTTTGGGTTCGATGAGCAGTTCTTC
NA | NA | TRBJ1-1 | TRBV18 | CASALGGLNTEAFF | TGTGCCAGCGCACTAGGGGGATTGAACACTGAAGCTTTCTTT
NA | few | TRBJ2-7 | TRBV12-3/TRBV12-4 | CASSLSYEKYF | TGTGCCAGCAGTTTGAGCTACGAGAAGTACTTC
NA | NA | TRBJ1-1 | TRBV12-3/TRBV12-4 | CASSPQVGSSTEAFF | TGTGCCAGCAGTCCACAGGTGGGGAGTAGTACTGAAGCTTTCTTT
TRBD2 | NA | TRBJ2-7 | TRBV7-2 | CASSLSGGGSGLYEQYF | TGTGCCAGCAGCCTCTCGGGAGGGGGTAGCGGGTTGTACGAGCAGTACTTC